The source of this T cell receptor (beta chain) is a study of post-analysis software for immune sequencing data. Study-level points and caveats: There were a few TRBV segments more frequent in patients than controls, and TRBV5-6, TRBV5-1 and TRBV20-1 were among them.

Tagging with unique molecular identifiers was a feature of the TCR beta cDNA libraries. Starting from about 0.98 to 11 million T cells, the study yielded approximately 500,000 cDNA molecules. MiXCR, applied by TCRdb to the PCR reads, yields one record per CDR3 protein. There are 700,000 to 900,000 distinct CDR3 sequences in the sample; around 46% occur only once, and approximately 4.4% lies in the top ten. About this clonotype itself: Its matching antigen is unknown.

The J segment lost 6 bases and the V segment lost 1 base, leaving 8 bases of the junction unmatched. Looked up from germline, CDR1 is SEHNR and CDR2 is FQNEAQ (reference sequence). The CDR3 contains 15 residues. The J gene is TRBJ1-2, the V gene TRBV7-9; 7 bases are shared with TRBD1. The source material was blood. The sequence derives from a girl under 18 with multiple sclerosis. The CDR3 reads CASSLGPQGWNGYTF. The CDR3 region has the DNA TGTGCCAGCAGCTTAGGTCCACAGGGGTGGAATGGCTACACCTTC.